This T cell receptor (beta chain) was identified during a study of cytomegalovirus exposure and HLA in healthy donors. Study-wide results and caveats: Analysis performed later showed TCR beta chains linked to HLA being more clonally expanded than equally common others.

The PCR used 60 Vbeta and 13 Jbeta primers. Clones were read by immunoSEQ multiplex PCR, and TCRdb kept only the in-frame ones, dropping some. In the table there are approximately 200,000 clones, around three quarters of which are singletons. Details on this clone: The antigen is undetermined.

The CDR3 contains 14 residues. Per germline, CDR1 SQVTM and CDR2 ANQGSEA. V dropped 8 bases and J dropped 7; count of bases not matched to a gene: 15. The receptor's source is a young man in good health and CMV-seronegative. The source material was PBMCs. The chain combines TRBV29-1 with TRBJ2-7; TRBD1 matches at 9 bases. The CDR3 protein is CSITTGGLSGEQYF. DNA of the CDR3: TGCAGCATAACGACAGGGGGACTTTCGGGAGAGCAGTACTTC.